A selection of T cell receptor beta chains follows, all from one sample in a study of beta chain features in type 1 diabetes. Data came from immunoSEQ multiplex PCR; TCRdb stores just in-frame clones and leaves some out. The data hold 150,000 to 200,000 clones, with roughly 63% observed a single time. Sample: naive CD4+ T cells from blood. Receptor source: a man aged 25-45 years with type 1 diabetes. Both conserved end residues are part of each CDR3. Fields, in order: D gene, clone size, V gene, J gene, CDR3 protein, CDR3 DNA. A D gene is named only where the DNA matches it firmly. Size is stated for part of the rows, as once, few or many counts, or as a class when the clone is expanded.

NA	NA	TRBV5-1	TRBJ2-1	CASSLRRGSSYNEQFF	TGCGCCAGCAGCTTGAGAAGGGGGAGCTCCTACAATGAGCAGTTCTTC
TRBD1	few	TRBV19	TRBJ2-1	CASSPMDRRAYNEQFF	TGTGCCAGTAGTCCCATGGACAGGCGGGCCTACAATGAGCAGTTCTTC
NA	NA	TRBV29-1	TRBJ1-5	CSVGYMNQPQHF	TGCAGCGTTGGGTACATGAATCAGCCCCAGCATTTT
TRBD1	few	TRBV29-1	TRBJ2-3	CSGKGQYTDTQYF	TGCAGTGGCAAGGGACAGTACACAGATACGCAGTATTTT
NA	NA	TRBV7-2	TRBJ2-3	CASSAPDRDTQYF	TGTGCCAGCAGCGCACCGGACAGAGATACGCAGTATTTT
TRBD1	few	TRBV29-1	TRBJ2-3	CSVGQVRLDTQYF	TGCAGCGTGGGACAGGTGCGTTTAGATACGCAGTATTTT
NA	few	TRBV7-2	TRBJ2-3	CASSLVVAATDTQYF	TGTGCCAGCAGCTTAGTAGTGGCTGCCACGGATACGCAGTATTTT
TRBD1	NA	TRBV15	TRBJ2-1	CATSSFQGAGYNEQFF	TGTGCCACCAGCAGCTTCCAGGGGGCAGGGTACAATGAGCAGTTCTTC
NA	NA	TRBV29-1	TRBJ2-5	CSVGLMTEETQYF	TGCAGCGTTGGGTTGATGACAGAGGAGACCCAGTACTTC
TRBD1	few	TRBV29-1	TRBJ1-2	CSARTGFDYGYTF	TGCAGCGCTCGGACAGGGTTTGACTATGGCTACACCTTC
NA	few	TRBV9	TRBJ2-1	CASSVGWSHNEQFF	TGTGCCAGCAGCGTAGGGTGGTCCCACAATGAGCAGTTCTTC
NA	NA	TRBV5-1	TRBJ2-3	CASSFLPGRGADTQYF	TGCGCCAGCAGCTTTTTGCCGGGACGAGGCGCAGATACGCAGTATTTT
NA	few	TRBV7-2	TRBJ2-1	CASSRTLTNEQFF	TGTGCCAGCAGCCGGACCTTGACGAATGAGCAGTTCTTC
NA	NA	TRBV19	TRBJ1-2	CASSFDRFGGYTF	TGTGCCAGTAGCTTCGACAGGTTTGGTGGCTACACCTTC
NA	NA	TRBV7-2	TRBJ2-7	CASSRPDSYEQYF	TGTGCCAGCAGCCGCCCGGACAGCTACGAGCAGTACTTC
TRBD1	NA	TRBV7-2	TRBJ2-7	CASSPSTGYEQYF	TGTGCCAGCAGCCCATCGACAGGGTACGAGCAGTACTTC
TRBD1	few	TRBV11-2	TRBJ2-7	CASSFGQGSYEQYF	TGTGCCAGCAGCTTTGGACAGGGCTCCTACGAGCAGTACTTC
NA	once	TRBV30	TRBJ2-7	CAWSIGSPYEQYF	TGTGCCTGGAGTATAGGGTCTCCCTACGAGCAGTACTTC
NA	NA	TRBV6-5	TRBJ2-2	CASRRDKNTGELFF	TGTGCCAGCAGACGGGACAAGAACACCGGGGAGCTGTTTTTT
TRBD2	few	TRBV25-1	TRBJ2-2	CASAREGGANTGELFF	TGTGCCTCAGCAAGGGAGGGAGGGGCGAACACCGGGGAGCTGTTTTTT
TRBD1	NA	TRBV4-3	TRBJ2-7	CASSRRQGAYEQYF	TGCGCCAGCAGCCGCCGACAGGGGGCATACGAGCAGTACTTC
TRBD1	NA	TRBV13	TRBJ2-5	CASSKTGVQETQYF	TGTGCCAGCAGCAAAACAGGGGTTCAAGAGACCCAGTACTTC
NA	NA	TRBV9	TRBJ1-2	CASSVGNLNRGYGYTF	TGTGCCAGCAGCGTAGGCAACCTAAACCGGGGCTATGGCTACACCTTC
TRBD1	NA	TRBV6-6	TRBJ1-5	CASSQGEGRQPQHF	TGTGCCAGCAGTCAGGGGGAGGGAAGACAGCCCCAGCATTTT
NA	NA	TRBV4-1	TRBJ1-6	CASSAEVGLAHF	TGCGCCAGCAGCGCCGAGGTCGGCCTGGCTCACTTT
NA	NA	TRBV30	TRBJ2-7	CAWSPYRVAINEQYF	TGTGCCTGGAGTCCATACAGGGTGGCGATCAACGAGCAGTACTTC
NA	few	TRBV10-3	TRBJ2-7	CAISESTTGISSYEQYF	TGTGCCATCAGTGAGTCCACTACAGGGATAAGCTCCTACGAGCAGTACTTC
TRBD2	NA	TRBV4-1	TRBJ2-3	CASSQGQAGVPAADTQYF	TGCGCCAGCAGCCAAGGCCAAGCGGGGGTCCCAGCTGCAGATACGCAGTATTTT
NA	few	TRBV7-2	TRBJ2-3	CASSLSTDTQYF	TGTGCCAGCAGCTTGAGCACAGATACGCAGTATTTT
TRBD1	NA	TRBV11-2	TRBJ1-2	CASSSRDRALYSYTF	TGTGCCAGCAGCTCCCGGGACAGGGCCCTCTATAGCTACACCTTC
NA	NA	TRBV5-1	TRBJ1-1	CASSVTDRNTEAFF	TGCGCCAGCAGCGTGACAGACCGGAACACTGAAGCTTTCTTT
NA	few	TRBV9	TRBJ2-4	CASSVDGINRMDF	TGTGCCAGCAGCGTAGATGGTATTAACAGGATGGACTTC
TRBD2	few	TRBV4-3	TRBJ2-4	CASSQDRTPGGIQYF	TGCGCCAGCAGCCAAGATCGCACTCCGGGAGGCATTCAGTACTTC
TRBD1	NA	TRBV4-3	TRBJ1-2	CASSQAPGQGLTF	TGCGCCAGCAGCCAAGCACCGGGACAGGGATTGACCTTC
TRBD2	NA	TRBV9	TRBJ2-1	CASSGTSGGGDEQFF	TGTGCCAGCAGCGGAACTAGCGGGGGAGGCGATGAGCAGTTCTTC
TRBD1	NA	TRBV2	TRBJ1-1	CASLFERQGGTEAFF	TGTGCCAGCCTATTCGAGCGACAGGGCGGCACTGAAGCTTTCTTT
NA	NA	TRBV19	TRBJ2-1	CASSHHREGTEQFF	TGTGCCAGTAGTCACCACAGGGAGGGGACTGAGCAGTTCTTC
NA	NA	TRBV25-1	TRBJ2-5	CASIGGGGETQYF	TGTGCCAGCATAGGGGGAGGAGGAGAGACCCAGTACTTC
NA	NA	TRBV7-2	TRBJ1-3	CASSRSSGNTIYF	TGTGCCAGCAGCAGAAGCTCTGGAAACACCATATATTTT
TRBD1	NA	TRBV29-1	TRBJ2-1	CSVEVRATGLPNNEQFF	TGCAGCGTTGAAGTAAGAGCGACAGGGCTCCCCAATAACGAGCAGTTCTTC
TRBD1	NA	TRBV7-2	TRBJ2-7	CASSLGRGTAAYEQYF	TGTGCCAGCAGCTTAGGTAGGGGGACAGCGGCCTACGAGCAGTACTTC
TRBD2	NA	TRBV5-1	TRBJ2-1	CASSPRRGLAGGVREEQFF	TGCGCCAGCAGCCCCCGCAGGGGACTAGCGGGGGGCGTGCGAGAGGAGCAGTTCTTC
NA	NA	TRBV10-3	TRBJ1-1	CAAQENTEAFF	TGTGCCGCACAGGAGAACACTGAAGCTTTCTTT
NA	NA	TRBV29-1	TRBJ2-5	CSVETDQETQYF	TGCAGCGTTGAAACCGATCAAGAGACCCAGTACTTC
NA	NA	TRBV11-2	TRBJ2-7	CASSLQSSSYEQYF	TGTGCCAGCAGCTTACAGTCGAGCTCCTACGAGCAGTACTTC
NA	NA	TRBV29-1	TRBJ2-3	CSVEAWGSTDTQYF	TGCAGCGTTGAAGCCTGGGGTAGCACAGATACGCAGTATTTT
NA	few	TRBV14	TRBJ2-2	CASSQEINFRGELFF	TGTGCCAGCAGCCAAGAAATCAACTTCCGGGGGGAGCTGTTTTTT
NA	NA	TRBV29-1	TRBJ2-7	CSVDPSPGEEQYF	TGCAGCGTTGATCCCAGCCCAGGAGAAGAGCAGTACTTC
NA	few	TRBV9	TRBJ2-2	CASSVAASADSGELFF	TGTGCCAGCAGCGTAGCGGCTAGCGCGGATTCCGGGGAGCTGTTTTTT